The sequence of this T cell receptor beta chain was determined in a study of identical twins' blood T cells. A single record per CDR3 protein comes from TCRdb applying MiXCR to the 5' RACE reads. The repertoire holds roughly 380,000 distinct CDR3 sequences, with around 30% as singletons. The CDR3 totals 12 residues. Germline values: CDR1 SQVTM, CDR2 ANQGSEA. Between the trimmed V and J ends, which lost 7 bases and 2 bases, there was a span of 11 bases. All three twin pairs grew up together with likely shared infections and vaccines. Material for sequencing was PBMCs. The receptor was derived from a woman between 18 and 55 years old in good health. The V call is TRBV29-1, the J call TRBJ1-1, with D possibly TRBD1 on 6 matching bases. The CDR3 region is CSAEGGNTEAFF. The DNA for the CDR3 is TGCAGCGCCGAGGGGGGTAACACTGAAGCTTTCTTT. The variable domain in full, with the rest retrieved from reference TRBV29-1 and TRBJ1-1, is SAVISQKPSRDICQRGTSLTIQCQVDSQVTMMFWYRQQPGQSLTLIATANQGSEATYESGFVIDKFPISRPNLTFSTLTVSNMSPEDSSIYLCSAEGGNTEAFFGQGTRLTVV.